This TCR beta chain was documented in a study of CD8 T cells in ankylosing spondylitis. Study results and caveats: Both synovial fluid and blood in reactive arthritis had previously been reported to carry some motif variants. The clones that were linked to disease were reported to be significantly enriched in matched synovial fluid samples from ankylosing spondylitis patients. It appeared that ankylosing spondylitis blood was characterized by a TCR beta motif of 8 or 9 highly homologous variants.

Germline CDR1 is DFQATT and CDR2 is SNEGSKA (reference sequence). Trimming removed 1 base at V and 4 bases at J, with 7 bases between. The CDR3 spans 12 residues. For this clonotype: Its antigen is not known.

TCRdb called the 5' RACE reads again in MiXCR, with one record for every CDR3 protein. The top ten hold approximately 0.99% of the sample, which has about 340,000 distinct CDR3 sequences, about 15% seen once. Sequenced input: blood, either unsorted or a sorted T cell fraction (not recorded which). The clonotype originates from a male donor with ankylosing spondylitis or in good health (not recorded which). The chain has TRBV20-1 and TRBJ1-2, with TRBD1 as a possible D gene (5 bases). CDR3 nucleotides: TGCAGTGCTAGAGGAGGGGCCTATGGCTACACCTTC. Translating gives CSARGGAYGYTF.